The 2 T cell receptor beta chains presented below share a single source sample, sequenced in a study of T cells after posttransplantation cyclophosphamide. Clones were sequenced by immunoSEQ multiplex PCR, and TCRdb holds only the in-frame ones, with some missing. The sample contains 18,000 or so clones, approximately 82% of which appear only once. Sequenced: memory CD4+ T cells sorted from blood. The receptor source for this set is a young man in good health and a related stem cell transplant donor.

The CDR3 sequence is CASSLDRTGTPDGYTF. The CDR3 region has the DNA TGTGCCAGCAGCTTAGACAGAACCGGGACACCGGATGGCTACACCTTC. V gene TRBV7-2 combines with J gene TRBJ1-2, with a possible D match to TRBD1 (6 bases). CDR3 length equals 16 residues. Trimming shortened V by 1 base and J by 6 bases, and 18 bases separated the two germline ends. Germline CDR1 and CDR2: SGHTA and FQGNSA.

In its sample, this clone was seen a few times. CDR3 sequence: CASSSDRDEQYF. DNA of the CDR3: TGTGCCAGCAGTTCGGACAGGGACGAGCAGTACTTC. This chain connects TRBV18 to TRBJ2-7; 8 bases match TRBD1. The CDR3 loop spans 12 amino acids. The junction had 5 bases not matched to a gene; V was cut back by 8 bases and J by 5 bases. CDR1 is KGHSH and CDR2 is LQKENI in the germline V gene.